This TCR beta chain was profiled in a study of neoadjuvant anti-PD-1 for oral cavity cancer. Study-wide findings and caveats: Each response group had just a few patients in TCR analyses. After neoadjuvant nivolumab, PBMC T cell clonality was significantly higher in non-responders than responders.

Clones were read by immunoSEQ multiplex PCR, and TCRdb kept only the in-frame ones, dropping some. Of around 15,000 clones listed, more than 70% are singletons. Patients had HPV-negative, locally advanced oral cavity squamous cell carcinoma. A note on this clone: Its target is unknown.

This receptor was identified in a person aged 35-79 years with oral cavity squamous cell carcinoma. The sequenced sample was PBMCs, obtained before nivolumab (anti-PD-1) treatment.

In DNA form, the CDR3 reads TGTGCCAGCACCCCACGGGCGGGGATGAACACTGAAGCTTTCTTT. This encodes CASTPRAGMNTEAFF. The J gene is TRBJ1-1, the V gene TRBV6-1; D is unresolved. Germline CDR1 and CDR2: MNHNS and SASEGT. The CDR3 spans 15 residues. Between the trimmed V and J ends, which lost 7 bases and 0 bases, there was a span of 15 bases.